This is a list of T cell receptor beta chains from one sample in a study of human T cells and chemical hapten exposure. TCRdb re-called the RACE reads with MiXCR, one entry per CDR3 protein. The repertoire holds tens of thousands of distinct CDR3 sequences, roughly 7.6% seen once, with 1% to 1.5% in the top ten. The specimen comprised whole blood, sampled in connection with sensitization to the hapten diphenylcyclopropenone (DPC). These TCRs come from a woman aged 45 to 65 with alopecia areata. Some clones in this sample may be carry-over from other donors' samples. The CDR3 runs from the conserved cysteine through the conserved F or W. The D gene is left open where the match is weak. Size values are once, few and many counts, or a class for expanded clones, and some rows have none.

size,D,J,V,CDR3,DNA
many,TRBD1,TRBJ2-6,TRBV12-3/TRBV12-4,CASSRDRGGSGANVLTF,TGTGCCAGCAGTCGGGACAGGGGAGGATCTGGGGCCAACGTCCTGACTTTC
few,.,TRBJ2-7,TRBV4-3,CASSQDRVGGAYEQYF,TGCGCCAGCAGCCAAGATAGGGTAGGGGGGGCCTACGAGCAGTACTTC
.,TRBD1,TRBJ2-2,TRBV9,CASSVAGQVTGELFF,TGTGCCAGCAGCGTAGCCGGACAGGTCACCGGGGAGCTGTTTTTT
many,TRBD1,TRBJ2-6,TRBV5-4,CASRKGQGTSGANVLTF,TGTGCCAGCAGAAAAGGACAGGGTACCTCTGGGGCCAACGTCCTGACTTTC
many,.,TRBJ1-5,TRBV20-1,CSARDWTVNQPQHF,TGCAGTGCTAGAGATTGGACAGTCAATCAGCCCCAGCATTTT
many,.,TRBJ1-5,TRBV19,CASTNRREGGNQPQHF,TGTGCCAGTACCAATAGGAGGGAAGGAGGCAATCAGCCCCAGCATTTT
.,TRBD1,TRBJ1-5,TRBV7-8,CASSLQGTGQPQHF,TGTGCCAGCAGCCTACAGGGGACGGGCCAGCCCCAGCATTTT
many,.,TRBJ1-5,TRBV21-1,CASPPGQGFDGFSNQPQHF,TGTGCCAGCCCCCCGGGACAGGGTTTCGACGGCTTTAGCAATCAGCCCCAGCATTTT
many,.,TRBJ2-1,TRBV6-4,CASSDEADYNEQFF,TGTGCCAGCAGTGACGAAGCGGATTACAATGAGCAGTTCTTC
many,.,TRBJ1-3,TRBV20-1,CSARDRDRLFSGNTIYF,TGCAGTGCTAGAGATCGCGACAGACTTTTCTCTGGAAACACCATATATTTT
many,.,TRBJ1-2,TRBV6-2/TRBV6-3,CASSYSPAWADTF,TGTGCCAGCAGTTACTCCCCCGCGTGGGCCGACACCTTC
.,TRBD2,TRBJ2-1,TRBV6-5,CASSVSGSNEQFF,TGTGCCAGCAGTGTTAGCGGGAGCAATGAGCAGTTCTTC
many,.,TRBJ2-3,TRBV6-2/TRBV6-3,CATLAFGSTDTQYF,TGTGCCACCCTGGCTTTTGGGTCCACAGATACGCAGTATTTT
few,.,TRBJ1-1,TRBV30,CAWSARGNTEAFF,TGTGCCTGGAGTGCGCGGGGGAACACTGAAGCTTTCTTT
.,.,TRBJ1-1,TRBV3-1,CASSRRMNTEAFF,TGTGCCAGCAGCCGGCGTATGAACACTGAAGCTTTCTTT
many,.,TRBJ1-1,TRBV11-3,CASSLGQGRMNTEAFF,TGTGCCAGCAGCTTGGGCCAGGGCCGCATGAACACTGAAGCTTTCTTT
.,TRBD2,TRBJ2-7,TRBV20-1,CSAPAGTSGSNEQYF,TGCAGTGCTCCAGCCGGGACTAGCGGGAGTAACGAGCAGTACTTC
few,.,TRBJ2-5,TRBV5-8,CAVPGPLILETQYF,TGTGCCGTGCCCGGGCCGCTGATCCTAGAGACCCAGTACTTC
many,.,TRBJ2-1,TRBV12-3/TRBV12-4,CASKQGASDYNEQFF,TGTGCCAGCAAGCAAGGGGCCTCTGACTACAATGAGCAGTTCTTC
many,.,TRBJ1-1,TRBV7-3,CASRYDVNTEAFF,TGTGCCAGCAGATACGACGTGAACACTGAAGCTTTCTTT
many,TRBD1,TRBJ2-7,TRBV30,CAWGPRDRVSYEQYF,TGTGCCTGGGGCCCTCGGGACAGGGTTTCCTACGAGCAGTACTTC
.,.,TRBJ1-1,TRBV7-9,CASSHILGQNTEAFF,TGTGCCAGCAGCCATATCTTGGGACAGAACACTGAAGCTTTCTTT
many,.,TRBJ1-4,TRBV6-5,CASSSPATNEKLFF,TGTGCCAGCAGTTCCCCAGCAACTAATGAAAAACTGTTTTTT
many,TRBD1,TRBJ1-6,TRBV5-1,CASSLAGQGRSPLHF,TGCGCCAGCAGCTTGGCGGGACAGGGGAGGTCACCCCTCCACTTT
medium-sized,TRBD1,TRBJ1-1,TRBV2,CASRQGSTGTEAFF,TGTGCCAGTCGACAGGGAAGTACGGGCACTGAAGCTTTCTTT
.,TRBD1,TRBJ2-1,TRBV28,CASRTGQGGNNEQFF,TGTGCCAGCAGAACGGGACAGGGGGGAAACAATGAGCAGTTCTTC
many,.,TRBJ2-6,TRBV2,CASSERRTGFFSGANVLTF,TGTGCCAGCAGTGAACGTCGGACCGGCTTTTTCTCTGGGGCCAACGTCCTGACTTTC
many,TRBD2,TRBJ2-1,TRBV18,CASSPRTSGINEQFF,TGTGCCAGCTCACCGAGGACTAGCGGGATCAATGAGCAGTTCTTC
many,TRBD1,TRBJ1-2,TRBV9,CASSGGDSIFGYGYTF,TGTGCCAGCAGCGGAGGGGACAGCATTTTCGGCTATGGCTACACCTTC
many,TRBD1,TRBJ2-1,TRBV25-1,CASSPGQVMSFSSYNEQFF,TGTGCCAGTAGCCCGGGACAGGTTATGAGTTTCTCCTCCTACAATGAGCAGTTCTTC